The clone carrying this T cell receptor (beta chain) was recorded a few times. Its antigen is unidentified. The source of the sample is a study of T cells in Graves' hyperthyroidism and ophthalmopathy. Findings and limits, study-wide: Progression to ophthalmopathy was predicted a median of roughly 6.5 months early.

Trimming took 4 bases from V and 3 from J; bases not matched to a gene: 7. The CDR3 contains 15 residues. CDR1 and CDR2 from the germline V gene are MNHEY and SVGEGT. Regions amplified from RNA transcripts were the TCR beta CDR3 regions. With the HTBI primer set, the TCR CDR3 went through a first round of RT-PCR. MiXCR, run by TCRdb on the multiplex PCR reads, gives a single entry per CDR3 protein. This table holds roughly 740,000 distinct CDR3 sequences, roughly 15% found once. The study defined stable Graves' hyperthyroidism as no ophthalmopathy progression within 18 months. Hyperthyroidism in the patients, aged 18 to 65, was newly diagnosed and under 2 months in duration.

The sequenced sample was blood. The chain joins TRBV6-2 or TRBV6-3 to TRBJ2-3, with 7 bases fitting TRBD2. This sequence originates from a man between 18 and 29 years old with Graves' hyperthyroidism. The CDR3 DNA reads TGTGCCAGCAGTTCCGCGGGAGTGGCTACAGATACGCAGTATTTT. Amino acids: CASSSAGVATDTQYF.